Described below is a single T cell receptor (beta chain) sequence and its context. Its antigen target is currently unknown. HCMV serostatus was determined by detecting HCMV-specific IgG in serum with a commercial ELISA kit. Peripheral blood mononuclear cells were isolated from blood by Ficoll density gradient centrifugation. This sample was sequenced with an Illumina HiSeq 2000. The TCR beta cDNA libraries were made using 5'RACE template switching, a step that added both a universal primer site and unique molecular identifiers. cDNA synthesis was primed from the TCR beta constant segment and was followed by two successive PCR amplification steps. The original methods were these. Reads were demultiplexed and grouped by UMI with MIGEC, and clonotypes were assembled and quantified with MiTCR. To remove erroneous sequences, TCR cDNA sequences were retained only when supported by two or more reads. Downstream repertoire analysis used the tcR package, and clonotypes were matched across fractions by CDR3 nucleotide sequence plus V segment. VDJmatch was used to annotate antigen specificity against VDJdb, with one amino acid substitution allowed in CDR3. Each entry corresponds to one CDR3 protein sequence from reads that TCRdb reprocessed, and DNA is not given. What appears here as the V and J calls and clone size reflects TCRdb's work, not the paper's. The table held for this sample gives tens of thousands of distinct CDR3 sequences. In total, the top ten clones hold 60% of the sample.

The CDR3 holds 18 amino acids from the cysteine to the phenylalanine. No DNA is given. The entry originates in a study of T cells expressing NK-cell markers (dated by TCRdb to about 2020). For context, the study as a whole: Eight or nine donors provided sorted CD3+CD56+NKG2C+, CD3+CD56+NKG2C- and CD3+CD56-NKG2C+ T-cell subsets, whose TCR beta-chain repertoires were profiled. Among the eight sequenced donors, only one was HCMV-seronegative, while the other seven were HCMV-seropositive. Illumina HiSeq 2000/2500, MiSeq or NextSeq was used to sequence libraries as 2 x 150 bp reads. The eight sequenced donors were randomly selected healthy volunteers, three men and five women.

Broader findings and caveats from the paper: Those dominant clonotypes were again the most abundant among CD3+CD56-NKG2C+ cells in a few donors, at about 28.3-60.1%. In over five donors, the dominant CD3+CD56+NKG2C+ clonotypes were among the top 10 CD8+ clonotypes and accounted for about 1.0-7.5% of CD8+ T cells. Whether the expanded NKG2C-expressing T cell clones were specific for HCMV antigens was left unclear.

This sequence originates from a woman between 18 and 70 years old in good health. Recombination linked TRBV12-3 or TRBV12-4 to TRBJ2-3; the D gene TCRdb calls, TRBD1, cannot be checked with no DNA. The specimen was blood T cells: a sorted CD56 or NKG2C T cell subset, CD4+ or CD8+ T cells, or bulk PBMC T cells (not recorded which). Here the CDR3 is given as CASSPPRNRADFTDTQYF.